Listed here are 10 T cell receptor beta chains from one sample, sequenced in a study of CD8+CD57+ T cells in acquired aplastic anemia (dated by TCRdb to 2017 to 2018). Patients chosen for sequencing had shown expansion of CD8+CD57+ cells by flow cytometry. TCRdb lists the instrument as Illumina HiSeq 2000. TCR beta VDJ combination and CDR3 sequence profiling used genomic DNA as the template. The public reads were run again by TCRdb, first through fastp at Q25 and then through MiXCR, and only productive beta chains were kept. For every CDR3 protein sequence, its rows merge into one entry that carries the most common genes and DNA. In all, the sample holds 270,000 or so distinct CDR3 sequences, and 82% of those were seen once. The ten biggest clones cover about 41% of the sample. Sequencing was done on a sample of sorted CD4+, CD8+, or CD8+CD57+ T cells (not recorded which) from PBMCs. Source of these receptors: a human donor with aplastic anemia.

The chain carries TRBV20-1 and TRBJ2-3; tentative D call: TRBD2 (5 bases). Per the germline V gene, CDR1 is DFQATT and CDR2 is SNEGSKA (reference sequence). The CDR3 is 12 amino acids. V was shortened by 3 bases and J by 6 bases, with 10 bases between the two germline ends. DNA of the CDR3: TGCAGTGCTAGGGAGGCGATGGATACGCAGTATTTT. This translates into CSAREAMDTQYF.

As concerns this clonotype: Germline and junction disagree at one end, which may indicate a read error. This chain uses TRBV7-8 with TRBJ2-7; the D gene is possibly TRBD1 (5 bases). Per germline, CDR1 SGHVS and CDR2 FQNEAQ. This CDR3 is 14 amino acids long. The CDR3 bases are TGTGCCAGCAGCAGGGGAATAGCTGGAGACCGAGATACGTTC. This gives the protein CASSRGIAGDRDTF.

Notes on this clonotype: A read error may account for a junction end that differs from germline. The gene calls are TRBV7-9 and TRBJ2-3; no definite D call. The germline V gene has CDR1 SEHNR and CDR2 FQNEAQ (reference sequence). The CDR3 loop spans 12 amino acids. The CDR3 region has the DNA TGTGCCAGCAGCGTAGGGTCAGCAACGCACTATTTT. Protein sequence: CASSVGSATHYF.

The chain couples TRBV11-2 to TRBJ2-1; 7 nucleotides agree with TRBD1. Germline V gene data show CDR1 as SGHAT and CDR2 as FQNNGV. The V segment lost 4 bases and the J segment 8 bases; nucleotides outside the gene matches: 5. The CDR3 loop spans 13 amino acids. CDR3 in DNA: TGTGCCAGCAGCTCAATCGACAGGGATGAGCAGTTCTTC. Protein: CASSSIDRDEQFF.

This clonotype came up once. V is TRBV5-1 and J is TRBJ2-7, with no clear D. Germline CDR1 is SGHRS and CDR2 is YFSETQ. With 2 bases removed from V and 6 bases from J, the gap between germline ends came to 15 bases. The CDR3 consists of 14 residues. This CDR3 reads CASSLGSEAFEQYV. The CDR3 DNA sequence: TGCGCCAGCAGCTTAGGCTCTGAAGCTTTCGAGCAGTACGTC.

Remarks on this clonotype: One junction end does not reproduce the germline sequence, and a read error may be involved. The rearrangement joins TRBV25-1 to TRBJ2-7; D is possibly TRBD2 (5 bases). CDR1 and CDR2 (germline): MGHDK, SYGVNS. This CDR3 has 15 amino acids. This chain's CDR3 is CASSESAIYTGELYF. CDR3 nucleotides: TGTGCCAGCAGTGAATCCGCGATCTACACCGGGGAGCTGTACTTC.

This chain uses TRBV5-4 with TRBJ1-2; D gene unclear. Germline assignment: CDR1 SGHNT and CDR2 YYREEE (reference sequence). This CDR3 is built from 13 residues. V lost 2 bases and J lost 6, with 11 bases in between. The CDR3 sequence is CASSFTSENGYTF. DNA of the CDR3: TGTGCCAGCAGCTTTACCAGCGAGAATGGCTACACCTTC.

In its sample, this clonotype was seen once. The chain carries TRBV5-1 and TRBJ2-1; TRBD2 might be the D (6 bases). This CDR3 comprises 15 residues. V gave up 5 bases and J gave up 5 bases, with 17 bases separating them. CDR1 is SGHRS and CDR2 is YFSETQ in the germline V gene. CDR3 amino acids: CASSLAAETHNEQFF. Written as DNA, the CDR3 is TGCGCCAGCAGTTTAGCGGCGGAAACCCACAATGAGCAGTTCTTC. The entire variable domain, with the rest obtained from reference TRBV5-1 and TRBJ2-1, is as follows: KAGVTQTPRYLIKTRGQQVTLSCSPISGHRSVSWYQQTPGQGLQFLFEYFSETQRNKGNFPGRFSGRQFSNSRSEMNVSTLELGDSALYLCASSLAAETHNEQFFGPGTRLTVL.

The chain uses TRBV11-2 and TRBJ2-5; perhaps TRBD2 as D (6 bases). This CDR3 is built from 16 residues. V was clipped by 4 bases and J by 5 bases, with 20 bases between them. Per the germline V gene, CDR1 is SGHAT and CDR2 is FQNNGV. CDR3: CASSWGGGCGGETQYF. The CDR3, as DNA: TGTGCCAGCAGCTGGGGTGGAGGGTGCGGTGGGGAGACCCAGTACTTC. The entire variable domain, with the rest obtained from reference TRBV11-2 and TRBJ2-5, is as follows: EAGVAQSPRYKIIEKRQSVAFWCNPISGHATLYWYQQILGQGPKLLIQFQNNGVVDDSQLPKDRFSAERLKGVDSTLKIQPAKLEDSAVYLCASSWGGGCGGETQYFGPGTRLLVL.

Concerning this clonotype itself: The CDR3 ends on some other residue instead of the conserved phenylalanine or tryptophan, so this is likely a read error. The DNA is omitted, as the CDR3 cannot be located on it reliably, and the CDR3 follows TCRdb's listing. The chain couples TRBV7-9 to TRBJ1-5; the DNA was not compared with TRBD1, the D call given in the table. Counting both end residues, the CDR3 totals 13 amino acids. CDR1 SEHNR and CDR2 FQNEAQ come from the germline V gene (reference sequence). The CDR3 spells CASSFTGGAAYDY.